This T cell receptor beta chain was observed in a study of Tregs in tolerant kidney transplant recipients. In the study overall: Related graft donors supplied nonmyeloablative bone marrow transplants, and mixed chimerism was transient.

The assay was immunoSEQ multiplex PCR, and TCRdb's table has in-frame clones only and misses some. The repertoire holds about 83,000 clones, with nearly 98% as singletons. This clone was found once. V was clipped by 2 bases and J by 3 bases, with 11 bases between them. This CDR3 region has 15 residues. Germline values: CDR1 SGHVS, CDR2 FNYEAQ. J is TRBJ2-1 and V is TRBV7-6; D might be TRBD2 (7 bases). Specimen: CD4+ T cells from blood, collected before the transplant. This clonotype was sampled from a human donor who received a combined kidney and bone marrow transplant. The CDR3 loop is CASSLRGDNYNEQFF. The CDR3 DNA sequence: TGTGCCAGCAGCTTACGGGGGGACAACTACAATGAGCAGTTCTTC.